This passage covers 21 T cell receptor beta chains from one sample sequenced in a study of beta chain features in type 1 diabetes. All of the isolated RNA was reverse transcribed, so expressed TCRB transcripts were sequenced. TCRdb keeps only in-frame clones here, not all; method: immunoSEQ multiplex PCR. The sample carries around 40,000 clones, around 52% recorded once. Sequencing input: Tregs from blood. Source of these receptors: a woman younger than 35 in good health.

The rearrangement uses TRBV7-2 and TRBJ2-1; D remains unclear. In germline, CDR1 is SGHTA, CDR2 FQGNSA. The CDR3 runs 15 residues. V gave up 5 bases and J gave up 0 bases, with 11 bases separating them. In DNA, the CDR3 is TGTGCCAGCAGCCCCGGGTGGTCCTCCTACAATGAGCAGTTCTTC. Translating it yields CASSPGWSSYNEQFF.

V usage is TRBV19 and J usage is TRBJ2-7, with 11 bases matching TRBD1. Germline loops: CDR1 LNHDA, CDR2 SQIVND (reference sequence). The V gene end was trimmed by 5 bases and the J gene end by 4 bases; junction bases not matched to a gene: 10. The CDR3 totals 16 residues. The CDR3 spells CASSVRPGQGGYEQYF. The CDR3 DNA reads TGTGCCAGTAGTGTAAGACCGGGACAGGGGGGATACGAGCAGTACTTC.

The chain joins TRBV30 to TRBJ2-7; D gene uncertain. The germline V gene has CDR1 GTSNPN and CDR2 SVGIG (reference sequence). This CDR3 has 10 residues. Trimming pared 5 bases from V and 9 bases from J, leaving 11 bases between. CDR3 loop: CAWGPASQYF. CDR3 in DNA: TGTGCCTGGGGCCCCGCCTCGCAGTACTTC.

The J gene is TRBJ1-1, the V gene TRBV7-2, with TRBD1 identical over 11 bases. Per the germline V gene, CDR1 is SGHTA and CDR2 is FQGNSA. V was pared by 5 bases and J by 4 bases, with 6 bases of the junction left unmatched. CDR3 size: 15 residues. For the CDR3, the DNA is TGTGCCAGCAGCCTGGCCGGGACAGGGGGCACTGAAGCTTTCTTT. This encodes CASSLAGTGGTEAFF.

The CDR3 here is CAWSLGEAPSYNEQFF. The CDR3 bases are TGTGCCTGGAGTCTGGGGGAGGCCCCATCCTACAATGAGCAGTTCTTC. The genes are TRBV30 and TRBJ2-1; D is possibly TRBD2 (6 bases). The CDR3 totals 16 residues. Trimming left V 2 bases short and J 1 base short, with 15 bases between. Germline CDR1 is GTSNPN and CDR2 is SVGIG (reference sequence).

In the case of this clone: The junction and the germline gene differ at one end; a read error may be behind it. The CDR3 is CASSRGQGYSYEQYF. The DNA of the CDR3 is TGTGCTAGCAGCCGGGGACAGGGGTACTCCTACGAGCAGTACTTC. V usage is TRBV7-7 and J usage is TRBJ2-7; 10 positions agree with TRBD1. Germline CDR1 and CDR2: SSHAT and FNYEAQ (reference sequence). The CDR3 sequence is 15 residues long. The complete variable domain, with remaining parts taken from reference TRBV7-7 and TRBJ2-7, reads GAGVSQSPRYKVTKRGQDVTLRCDPISSHATLYWYQQALGQGPEFLTYFNYEAQPDKSGLPSDRFSAERPEGSISTLTIQRTEQRDSAMYRCASSRGQGYSYEQYFGPGTRLTVT.

This chain uses TRBV9 with TRBJ1-3; D is unresolved. The CDR3 spans 17 residues. CDR1 is SGDLS, CDR2 YYNGEE, per germline. With 0 bases removed from V and 0 bases from J, the gap between germline ends came to 13 bases. In nucleotides, the CDR3 is TGTGCCAGCAGCGTAGGCATTACAGTAAGCTCTGGAAACACCATATATTTT. As protein: CASSVGITVSSGNTIYF.

This chain links TRBV4-3 with TRBJ2-5, with TRBD2 matching 12 bases. CDR1 is LGHNA, CDR2 YSLEER, per germline. The V segment lost 1 base and the J segment 3 bases; nucleotides outside the gene matches: 12. This CDR3 is 19 amino acids long. CDR3 region: CASSQVLLAGGSGKETQYF. Here the CDR3 DNA reads TGCGCCAGCAGCCAAGTTTTACTAGCGGGAGGATCTGGTAAAGAGACCCAGTACTTC.

Only one count was recorded for this clone. The chain employs TRBV29-1 and TRBJ1-1, with D perhaps TRBD1 (5 bases). The CDR3 is made up of 14 amino acids. The V end was cut by 4 bases, the J end by 1 base, with 13 bases between. The germline gives CDR1 SQVTM, CDR2 ANQGSEA. The CDR3: CSVVGQGGNTEAFF. The CDR3 nucleotides are TGCAGCGTTGTAGGCCAGGGTGGGAACACTGAAGCTTTCTTT.

V and J are TRBV7-8 and TRBJ2-3; D is undetermined. Trimming removed 4 bases from V and 3 bases from J, with 14 bases in between. The germline V gene has CDR1 SGHVS and CDR2 FQNEAQ. The CDR3 extends over 15 amino acids. CDR3 sequence (DNA): TGTGCCAGCAGCTCCCGGTCCGGAGCGACAGATACGCAGTATTTT. It specifies CASSSRSGATDTQYF. The full variable domain, its missing parts supplied by reference TRBV7-8 and TRBJ2-3, is GAGVSQSPRYKVAKRGQDVALRCDPISGHVSLFWYQQALGQGPEFLTYFQNEAQLDKSGLPSDRFFAERPEGSVSTLKIQRTQQEDSAVYLCASSSRSGATDTQYFGPGTRLTVL.

The chain joins TRBV18 to TRBJ2-5; 11 positions match TRBD1. Germline CDR1 KGHSH, CDR2 LQKENI. The CDR3 is 16 residues long. The J segment lost 4 bases and the V segment lost 6 bases, leaving 10 bases of the junction unmatched. Here the CDR3 DNA reads TGTGCCAGCTCCCCTATCGGACAGGGGGCATCAGAGACCCAGTACTTC. This sequence encodes CASSPIGQGASETQYF.

The rearrangement uses TRBV14 and TRBJ1-2, with D possibly being TRBD1 (6 bases). The CDR3 is 15 residues long. Germline V lookup: CDR1 SGHDN, CDR2 FVKESK. The ends were cut back, 2 bases at V and 3 bases at J, with 13 bases in the middle. CDR3 DNA sequence: TGTGCCAGCAGCCAAACGAGAGGGGGACACTATGGCTACACCTTC. Residues: CASSQTRGGHYGYTF.

The chain links TRBV9 to TRBJ2-2; weak D call: TRBD1 (6 bases). Deletions cut 5 bases from V and 7 bases from J, with 15 bases between. This CDR3 has 14 residues. The V gene's germline CDR1 is SGDLS and CDR2 YYNGEE. The CDR3 nucleotides read TGTGCCAGCAGTAAGGACAGCCAGATCGGGGAGCTGTTTTTT. Translated, it gives CASSKDSQIGELFF.

The chain employs TRBV6-5 and TRBJ2-7; 13 nucleotides line up with TRBD2. Per germline, CDR1 MNHEY and CDR2 SVGAGI. This CDR3 has 15 residues. J was trimmed by 7 bases and V by 6 bases; bases with no gene match: 9. The CDR3 nucleotides read TGTGCCAGCAGCACCCGGACTAGCGGGAGCCGGGAGCAGTACTTC. Residues: CASSTRTSGSREQYF.

This chain joins TRBV7-6 and TRBJ2-7; TRBD1 matches 9 bases. Germline V gives CDR1 SGHVS, CDR2 FNYEAQ. The CDR3 is 16 amino acids. Trimming cost V 5 bases and J 6 bases; bases outside gene matches: 14. In nucleotides, the CDR3 is TGTGCCAGCAGCCTCTACTCACCGGGACAGGGAAGCGAGCAGTACTTC. Translation: CASSLYSPGQGSEQYF.

V is TRBV4-2 and J is TRBJ1-2; 8 bases are a match to TRBD1. The V gene's germline CDR1 is LGHNA and CDR2 YNFKEQ. CDR3 length: 16 amino acids. Unmatched junction bases numbered 9, after V lost 4 bases and J lost 2 bases. The CDR3 sequence: CASSRDSQGVNYGYTF. As DNA, the CDR3 is TGTGCCAGCAGCCGTGACTCACAGGGGGTGAACTATGGCTACACCTTC.

In its sample, this clone was seen a few times. V usage is TRBV4-1 and J usage is TRBJ2-7, with 8 bases aligning to TRBD1. The junction had 10 bases not matched to a gene; V was cut back by 3 bases and J by 3 bases. The CDR3 spans 16 residues. In germline, CDR1 is MGHRA, CDR2 YSYEKL. The CDR3 loop reads CASSHGPGQVFYEQYF. CDR3 nucleotides: TGCGCCAGCAGCCACGGTCCGGGACAGGTTTTCTACGAGCAGTACTTC.

CDR3 nucleotides: TGCAGCGTTGTGAGCAGGGGGAACACCGGGGAGCTGTTTTTT. It is translated as CSVVSRGNTGELFF. The chain uses TRBV29-1 and TRBJ2-2; tentatively, D is TRBD1 (6 bases). V dropped 4 bases and J dropped 1 base, with 10 bases sitting between them. CDR3 length: 14 residues. In germline, CDR1 is SQVTM, CDR2 ANQGSEA.

The genes are TRBV11-1 and TRBJ2-7; 10 bases agree with TRBD1. The CDR3 extends over 14 amino acids. V was clipped by 6 bases and J by 6 bases; unmatched bases: 8. CDR1 and CDR2 (germline): SGHAT, FQDESV (reference sequence). The CDR3 sequence: CASRPGQGGGEQYF. For the CDR3, the DNA is TGTGCCAGCAGACCCGGACAGGGGGGTGGCGAGCAGTACTTC.

The chain couples TRBV28 to TRBJ2-7; TRBD2 agrees at 10 bases. The CDR3 extends over 14 amino acids. Germline loops: CDR1 MDHEN, CDR2 SYDVKM. With 5 bases clipped from V and 3 bases from J, the junction kept 4 bases outside the gene matches. This CDR3 is CASSRTSGNYEQYF. For the CDR3, the DNA is TGTGCCAGCAGTCGGACTAGCGGTAACTACGAGCAGTACTTC.

The chain links TRBV28 to TRBJ2-7; 14 bases match TRBD2. Germline CDR1 is MDHEN and CDR2 is SYDVKM. The trim removed 4 bases at V and 2 bases at J, leaving 7 bases unmatched. The length of the CDR3 is 17 residues. This CDR3 is CASSSTSGREAPYEQYF. The DNA of the CDR3 is TGTGCCAGCAGTTCGACTAGCGGGAGGGAGGCCCCCTACGAGCAGTACTTC.